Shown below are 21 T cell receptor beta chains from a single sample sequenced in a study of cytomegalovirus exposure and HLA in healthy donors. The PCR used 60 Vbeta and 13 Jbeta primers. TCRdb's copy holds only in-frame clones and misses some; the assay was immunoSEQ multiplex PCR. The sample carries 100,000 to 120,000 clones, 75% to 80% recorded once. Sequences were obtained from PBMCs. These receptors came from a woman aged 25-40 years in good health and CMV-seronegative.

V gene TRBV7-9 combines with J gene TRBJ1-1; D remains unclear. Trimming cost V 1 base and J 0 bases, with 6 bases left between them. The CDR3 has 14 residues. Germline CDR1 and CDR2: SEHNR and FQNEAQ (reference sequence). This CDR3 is CASSLVSVNTEAFF. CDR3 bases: TGTGCCAGCAGCTTAGTTTCCGTGAACACTGAAGCTTTCTTT.

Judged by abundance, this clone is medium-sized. CDR3 bases: TGTGCCAGCAGTGACAGCGGGGGGGCTGGGGCCAACGTCCTGACTTTC. It is translated as CASSDSGGAGANVLTF. The chain uses TRBV6-4 and TRBJ2-6; 10 nucleotides agree with TRBD2. Germline CDR1 reads MRHNA; CDR2 reads SNTAGT. The CDR3 is 16 amino acids. J gave up 2 bases and V 2 bases, and 0 bases lay outside the gene matches.

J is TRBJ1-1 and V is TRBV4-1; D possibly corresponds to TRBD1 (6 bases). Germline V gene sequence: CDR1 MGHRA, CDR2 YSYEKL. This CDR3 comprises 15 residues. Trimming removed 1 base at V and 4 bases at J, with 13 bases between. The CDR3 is CASSQAGGAFTEAFF. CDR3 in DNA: TGCGCCAGCAGCCAAGCGGGGGGCGCGTTCACTGAAGCTTTCTTT.

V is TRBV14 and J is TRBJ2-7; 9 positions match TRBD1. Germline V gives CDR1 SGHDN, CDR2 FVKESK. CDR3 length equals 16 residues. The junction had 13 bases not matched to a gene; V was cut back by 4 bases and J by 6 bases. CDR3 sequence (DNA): TGTGCCAGCAGCCTCTTTGCGGGGACAGGGTTGGGCGAGCAGTACTTC. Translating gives CASSLFAGTGLGEQYF. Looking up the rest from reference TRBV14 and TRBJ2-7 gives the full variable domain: EAGVTQFPSHSVIEKGQTVTLRCDPISGHDNLYWYRRVMGKEIKFLLHFVKESKQDESGMPNNRFLAERTGGTYSTLKVQPAELEDSGVYFCASSLFAGTGLGEQYFGPGTRLTVT.

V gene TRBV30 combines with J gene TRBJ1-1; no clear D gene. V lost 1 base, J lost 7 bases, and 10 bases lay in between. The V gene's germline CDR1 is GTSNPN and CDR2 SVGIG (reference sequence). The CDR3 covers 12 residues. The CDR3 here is CAWSGGALEAFF. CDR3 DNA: TGTGCCTGGAGTGGCGGCGCGCTTGAAGCTTTCTTT.

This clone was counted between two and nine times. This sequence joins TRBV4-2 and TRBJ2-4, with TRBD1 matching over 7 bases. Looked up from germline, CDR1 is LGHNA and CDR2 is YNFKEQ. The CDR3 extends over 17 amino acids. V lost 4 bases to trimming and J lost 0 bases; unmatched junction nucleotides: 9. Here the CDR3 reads CASSPAFQGVAKNIQYF. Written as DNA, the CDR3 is TGTGCCAGCAGCCCTGCGTTTCAGGGGGTAGCCAAAAACATTCAGTACTTC.

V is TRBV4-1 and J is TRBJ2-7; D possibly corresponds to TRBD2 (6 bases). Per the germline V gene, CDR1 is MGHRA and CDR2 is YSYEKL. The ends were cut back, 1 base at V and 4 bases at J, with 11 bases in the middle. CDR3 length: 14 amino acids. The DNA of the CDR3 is TGCGCCAGCAGCCAAGGGGACTTGGGTTACGAGCAGTACTTC. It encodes CASSQGDLGYEQYF.

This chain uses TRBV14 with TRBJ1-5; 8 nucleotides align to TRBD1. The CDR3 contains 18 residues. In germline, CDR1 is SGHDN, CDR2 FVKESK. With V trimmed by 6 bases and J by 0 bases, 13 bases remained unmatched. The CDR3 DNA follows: TGTGCCAGCAGGGACCGGGACAGGAGTCAATATAGCAATCAGCCCCAGCATTTT. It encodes CASRDRDRSQYSNQPQHF.

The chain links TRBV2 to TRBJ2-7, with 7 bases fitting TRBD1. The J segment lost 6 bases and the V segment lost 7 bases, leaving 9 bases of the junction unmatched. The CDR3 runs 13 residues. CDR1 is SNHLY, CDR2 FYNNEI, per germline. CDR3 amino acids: CASKQGEPTEQYF. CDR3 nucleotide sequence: TGTGCCAGCAAGCAGGGGGAACCGACCGAGCAGTACTTC.

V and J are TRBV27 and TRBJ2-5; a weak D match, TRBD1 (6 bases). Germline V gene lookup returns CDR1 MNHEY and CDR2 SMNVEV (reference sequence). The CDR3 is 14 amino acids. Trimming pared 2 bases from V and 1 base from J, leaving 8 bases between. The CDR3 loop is CASSLVRGQETQYF. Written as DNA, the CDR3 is TGTGCCAGCAGTTTAGTCAGGGGCCAAGAGACCCAGTACTTC.

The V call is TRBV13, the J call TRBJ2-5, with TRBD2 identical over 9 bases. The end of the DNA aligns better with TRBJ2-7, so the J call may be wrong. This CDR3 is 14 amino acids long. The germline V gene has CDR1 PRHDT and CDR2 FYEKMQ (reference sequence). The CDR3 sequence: CASSRSGGNYEQYF. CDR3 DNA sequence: TGTGCCAGCAGCCGCAGCGGGGGGAACTACGAGCAGTACTTC.

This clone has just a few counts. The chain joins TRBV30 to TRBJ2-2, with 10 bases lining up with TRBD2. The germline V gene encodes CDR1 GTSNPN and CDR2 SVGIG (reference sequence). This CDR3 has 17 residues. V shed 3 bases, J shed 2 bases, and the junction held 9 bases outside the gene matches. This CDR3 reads CAWSVRTSGLNTGELFF. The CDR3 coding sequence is TGTGCCTGGAGCGTCCGGACTAGCGGACTAAACACCGGGGAGCTGTTTTTT.

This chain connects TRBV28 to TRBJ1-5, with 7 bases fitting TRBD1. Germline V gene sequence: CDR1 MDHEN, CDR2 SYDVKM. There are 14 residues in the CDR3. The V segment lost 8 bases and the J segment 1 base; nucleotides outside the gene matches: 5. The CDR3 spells CASQPGQSNQPQHF. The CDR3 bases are TGTGCCAGCCAGCCGGGACAGAGCAATCAGCCCCAGCATTTT.

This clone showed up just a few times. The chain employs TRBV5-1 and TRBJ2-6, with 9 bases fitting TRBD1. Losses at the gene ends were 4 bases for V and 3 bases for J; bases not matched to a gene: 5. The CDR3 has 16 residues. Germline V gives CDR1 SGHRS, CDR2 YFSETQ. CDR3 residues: CASSDRGMDGANVLTF. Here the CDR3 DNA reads TGCGCCAGCAGCGACAGGGGGATGGATGGGGCCAACGTCCTGACTTTC.

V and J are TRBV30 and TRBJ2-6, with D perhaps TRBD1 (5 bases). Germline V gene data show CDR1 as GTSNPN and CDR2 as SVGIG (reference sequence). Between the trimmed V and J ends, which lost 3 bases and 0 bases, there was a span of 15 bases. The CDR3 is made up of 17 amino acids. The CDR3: CAWRARAFSSGANVLTF. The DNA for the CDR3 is TGTGCCTGGAGGGCCAGGGCCTTCAGCTCTGGGGCCAACGTCCTGACTTTC.

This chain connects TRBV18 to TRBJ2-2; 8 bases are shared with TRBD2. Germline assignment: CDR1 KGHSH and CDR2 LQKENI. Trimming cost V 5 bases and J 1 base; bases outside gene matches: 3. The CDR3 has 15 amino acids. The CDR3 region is CASSLAGLNTGELFF. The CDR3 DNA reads TGTGCCAGCTCATTAGCGGGACTGAACACCGGGGAGCTGTTTTTT.

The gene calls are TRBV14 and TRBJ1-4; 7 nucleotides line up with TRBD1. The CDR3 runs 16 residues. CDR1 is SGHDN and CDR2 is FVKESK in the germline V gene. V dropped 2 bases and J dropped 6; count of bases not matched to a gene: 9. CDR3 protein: CASSQTAGTAYEKLFF. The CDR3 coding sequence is TGTGCCAGCAGCCAAACCGCCGGGACAGCATATGAAAAACTGTTTTTT.

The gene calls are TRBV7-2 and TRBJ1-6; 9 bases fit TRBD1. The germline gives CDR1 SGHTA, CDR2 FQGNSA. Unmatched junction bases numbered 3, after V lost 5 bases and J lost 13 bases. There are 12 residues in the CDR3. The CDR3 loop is CASSPDRGPLHF. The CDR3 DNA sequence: TGTGCCAGCAGCCCAGACAGGGGGCCCCTCCACTTT.

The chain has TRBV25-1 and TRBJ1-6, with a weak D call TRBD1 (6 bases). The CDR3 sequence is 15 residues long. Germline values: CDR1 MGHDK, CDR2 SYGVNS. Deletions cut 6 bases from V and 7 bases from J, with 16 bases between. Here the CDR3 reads CASRRHAGDNSPLHF. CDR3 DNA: TGTGCCAGCAGGCGGCACGCAGGGGACAATTCACCCCTCCACTTT.

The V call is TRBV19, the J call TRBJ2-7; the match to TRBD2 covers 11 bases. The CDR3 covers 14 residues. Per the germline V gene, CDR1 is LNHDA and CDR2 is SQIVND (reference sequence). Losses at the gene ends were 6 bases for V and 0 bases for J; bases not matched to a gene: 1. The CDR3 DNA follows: TGTGCCAGTAGCGGACTAGCGGGCTCCTACGAGCAGTACTTC. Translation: CASSGLAGSYEQYF.

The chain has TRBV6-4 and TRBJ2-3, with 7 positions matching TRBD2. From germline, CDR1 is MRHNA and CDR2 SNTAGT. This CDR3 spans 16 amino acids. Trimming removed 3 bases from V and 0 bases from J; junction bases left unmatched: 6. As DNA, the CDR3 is TGTGCCAGCAGTGAGCTAGCGGTTTTTAGCACAGATACGCAGTATTTT. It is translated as CASSELAVFSTDTQYF.